This T cell receptor (beta chain) was obtained from a study of cytotoxic CD8 clonotypes in ibrutinib-treated CLL. About this clone itself: Antigen: not known.

CDR3 size: 13 residues. The germline gives CDR1 MNHNY, CDR2 SVGAGI (reference sequence). Trimming left V 7 bases short and J 0 bases short, with 9 bases between. The repertoire was sequenced with immunoSEQ multiplex PCR; TCRdb's copy has only in-frame clones and lacks some. This table has about 200,000 clones, about three quarters appearing once. Notes on the study in general: Patients with sustained remission and those progressing were sampled at differing times. Clonality increased with ibrutinib response but returned toward baseline at progression.

The chain couples TRBV6-6 to TRBJ1-2; a possible D gene is TRBD1 (5 bases). The sequences come from PBMCs, collected after 12 months of ibrutinib treatment. This sequence originates from a human donor with chronic lymphocytic leukemia. CDR3 DNA: TGTGCCAGCACCAAAGGGGCTAACTATGGCTACACCTTC. It encodes CASTKGANYGYTF.